The following is a T cell receptor beta chain sequence with its context. Categorization into cohorts depended on clinical history that participants reported. Recovered status applied to Cohort 3 donors who had two consecutive negative PCRs. It also applied to those with clearance or with symptom resolution. This sample is drawn from a study of blood T cell repertoires in COVID-19. On the study more broadly: COVID-19 samples collected from the United States, Italy and Spain covered acute and convalescent phases. Sample material is recorded as cDNA or gDNA derived from T cells, B-cell-depleted T cells, or PBMCs.

This CDR3 is built from 15 residues. Germline V gene sequence: CDR1 KGHDR, CDR2 SFDVKD. The junction had 9 bases not matched to a gene; V was cut back by 6 bases and J by 3 bases. Produced via immunoSEQ multiplex PCR; TCRdb's table is partial and in-frame only. The sample lists 250,000 to 350,000 clones; 85% to 90% were seen once. This chain joins TRBV24-1 and TRBJ2-5, with 7 nucleotides matching TRBD2. This clonotype was obtained from a woman aged 18 to 35 who had recovered from COVID-19. Material for sequencing was PBMCs or T cells enriched from blood (not recorded which). CDR3 sequence: CATSRGGYREETQYF. CDR3 DNA sequence: TGTGCCACCAGTCGCGGGGGTTATCGCGAAGAGACCCAGTACTTC.